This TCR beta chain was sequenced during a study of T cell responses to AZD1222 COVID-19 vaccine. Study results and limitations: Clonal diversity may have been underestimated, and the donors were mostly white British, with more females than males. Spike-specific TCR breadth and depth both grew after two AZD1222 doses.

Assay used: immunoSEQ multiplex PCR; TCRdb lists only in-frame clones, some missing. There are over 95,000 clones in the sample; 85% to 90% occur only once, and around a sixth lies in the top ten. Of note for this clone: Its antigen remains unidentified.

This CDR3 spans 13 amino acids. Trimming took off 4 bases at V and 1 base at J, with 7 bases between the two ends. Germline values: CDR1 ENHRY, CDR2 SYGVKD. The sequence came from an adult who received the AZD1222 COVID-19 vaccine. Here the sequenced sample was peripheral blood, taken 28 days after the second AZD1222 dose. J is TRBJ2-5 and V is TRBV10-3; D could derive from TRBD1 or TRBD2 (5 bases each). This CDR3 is CAISAGTQETQYF. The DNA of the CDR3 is TGTGCCATCAGTGCAGGGACCCAAGAGACCCAGTACTTC.